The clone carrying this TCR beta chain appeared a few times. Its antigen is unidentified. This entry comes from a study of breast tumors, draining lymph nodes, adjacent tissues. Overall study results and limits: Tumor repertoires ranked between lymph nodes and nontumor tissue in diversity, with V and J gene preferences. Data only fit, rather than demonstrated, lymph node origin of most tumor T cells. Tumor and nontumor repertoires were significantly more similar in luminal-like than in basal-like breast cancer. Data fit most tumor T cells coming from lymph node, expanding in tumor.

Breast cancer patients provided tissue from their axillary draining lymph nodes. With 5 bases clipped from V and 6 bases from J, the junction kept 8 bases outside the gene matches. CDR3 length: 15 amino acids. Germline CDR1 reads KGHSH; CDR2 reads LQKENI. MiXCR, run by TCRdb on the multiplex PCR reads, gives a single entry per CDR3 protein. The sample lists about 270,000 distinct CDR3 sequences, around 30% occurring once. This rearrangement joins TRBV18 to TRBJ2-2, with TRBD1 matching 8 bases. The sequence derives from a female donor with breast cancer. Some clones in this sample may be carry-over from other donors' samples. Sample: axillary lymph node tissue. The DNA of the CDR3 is TGTGCCAGCTCAACCCGGACAGGGCCAGCCGGGGAGCTGTTTTTT. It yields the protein CASSTRTGPAGELFF.